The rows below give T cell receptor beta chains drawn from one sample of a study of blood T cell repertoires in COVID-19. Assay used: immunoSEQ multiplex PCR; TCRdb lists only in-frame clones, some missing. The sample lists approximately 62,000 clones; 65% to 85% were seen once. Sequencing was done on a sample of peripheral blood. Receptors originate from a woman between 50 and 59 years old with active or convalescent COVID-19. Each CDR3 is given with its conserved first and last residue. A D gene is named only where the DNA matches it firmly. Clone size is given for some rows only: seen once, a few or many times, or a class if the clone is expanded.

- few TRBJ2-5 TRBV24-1 TGTGCCACCAGTGGCGGGGAGACCCAGTACTTC CATSGGETQYF
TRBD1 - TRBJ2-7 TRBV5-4 TGTGCCAGCAGCCCAGGGACAGGTTCCTACGAGCAGTACTTC CASSPGTGSYEQYF
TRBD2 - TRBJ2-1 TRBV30 TGTGCCTGGAGTGGCCTAGCGGGGTCCCATGAGCAGTTCTTC CAWSGLAGSHEQFF
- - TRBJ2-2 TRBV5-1 TGCGCCAGCAGCATAGGAGGGAGCACCGGGGAGCTGTTTTTT CASSIGGSTGELFF
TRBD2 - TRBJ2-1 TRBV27 TGTGCCAGCAGTTTCCTAACTAGCGGGAGGTCGGTTGAGCAGTTCTTC CASSFLTSGRSVEQFF
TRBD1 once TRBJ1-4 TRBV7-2 TGTGCCAGCAGCTTTAAGACAGGGCACAATGAAAAACTGTTTTTT CASSFKTGHNEKLFF
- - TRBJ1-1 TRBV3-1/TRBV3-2 TGTGCCAGCAGCCAAGGCCGGTCATGCGGAGCTTTCTTT CASSQGRSCGAFF
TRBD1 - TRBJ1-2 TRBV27 TGTGCCAGACCACGTAGGCCCCACCGGGACAGCGGCTTAAATCCTCGATATGGCTACACCTTC CARPRRPHRDSGLNPRYGYTF
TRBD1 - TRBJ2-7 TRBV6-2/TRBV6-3 TGTGCCAGCAGTCGACAGGGAAGCTCCTACGAGCAGTACTTC CASSRQGSSYEQYF
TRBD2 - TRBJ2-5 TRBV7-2 TGTGCCAGCAGCTTTCCGAATCCGGGACTAGCGGGAGTTTCCGAGACCCAGTACTTC CASSFPNPGLAGVSETQYF
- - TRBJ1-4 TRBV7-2 TGTGCCAGCAGCTTAGGAGGGATGGGCACTAATGAAAAACTGTTTTTT CASSLGGMGTNEKLFF
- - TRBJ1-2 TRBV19 TGTGCCAGTAGTATAGATCTTTGGCAGGATCATGGCTACACCTTC CASSIDLWQDHGYTF
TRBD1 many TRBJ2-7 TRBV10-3 TGTGCCATCAAACAGGGGCCTTACGAGCAGTACTTC CAIKQGPYEQYF
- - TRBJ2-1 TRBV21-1 TGTGCCAGCAGTTTCCCTAGCGGGAGCAACAATGAGCAGTTCTTC CASSFPSGSNNEQFF
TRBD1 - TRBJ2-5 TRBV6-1 TGTGCCAGCAGTGAATATCGGACAGGGGGAGAGACCCAGTACTTC CASSEYRTGGETQYF
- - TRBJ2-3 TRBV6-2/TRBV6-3 TGTGCCAGCAGTTACGTGGCAGATGGGCAGTATTTT CASSYVADGQYF
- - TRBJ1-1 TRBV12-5 TGTGCTAGTGGATTGGACAGTTATGTTTCTGAAGCTTTCTTT CASGLDSYVSEAFF